This paragraph covers one TCR beta chain sequence. J gave up 0 bases and V 5 bases, and 8 bases lay outside the gene matches. Looked up from germline, CDR1 is SGHVS and CDR2 is FQNEAQ. The CDR3 has 19 amino acids. PCR primers comprised 60 Vbeta and 13 Jbeta primers. TCRdb's table, derived via immunoSEQ multiplex PCR, lists solely in-frame clones and lacks some. This sample has over 85,000 clones, with less than 85% found just once. Donors counted as nominally healthy when sampled, yet unrecorded immune exposures were likely. These data are taken from a study of cytomegalovirus exposure and HLA in healthy donors.

The sequenced sample was PBMCs. This sequence originates from a man aged 25 to 40 in good health and CMV-seropositive. This chain joins TRBV7-8 and TRBJ2-1; 15 bases map to TRBD2. Here the CDR3 reads CASSSPGTSGGRSYNEQFF. DNA for the CDR3: TGTGCCAGCAGCAGTCCCGGGACTAGCGGGGGGCGCTCCTACAATGAGCAGTTCTTC.